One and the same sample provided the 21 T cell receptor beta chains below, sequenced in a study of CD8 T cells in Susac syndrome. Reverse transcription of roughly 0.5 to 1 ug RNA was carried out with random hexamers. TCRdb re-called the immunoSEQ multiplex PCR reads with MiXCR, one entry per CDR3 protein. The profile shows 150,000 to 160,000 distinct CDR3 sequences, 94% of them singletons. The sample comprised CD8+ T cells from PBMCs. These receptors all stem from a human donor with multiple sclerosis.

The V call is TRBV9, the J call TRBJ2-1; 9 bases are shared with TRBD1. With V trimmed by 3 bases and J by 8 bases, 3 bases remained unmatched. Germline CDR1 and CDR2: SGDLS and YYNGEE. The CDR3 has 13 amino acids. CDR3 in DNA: TGTGCCAGCAGCGCTCGGGACAGGGATGAGCAGTTCTTC. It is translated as CASSARDRDEQFF.

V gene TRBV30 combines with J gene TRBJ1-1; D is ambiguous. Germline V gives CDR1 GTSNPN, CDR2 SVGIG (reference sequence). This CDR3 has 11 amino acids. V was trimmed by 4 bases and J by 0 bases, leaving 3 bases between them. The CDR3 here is CAWNLNTEAFF. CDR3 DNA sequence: TGTGCCTGGAACTTGAACACTGAAGCTTTCTTT.

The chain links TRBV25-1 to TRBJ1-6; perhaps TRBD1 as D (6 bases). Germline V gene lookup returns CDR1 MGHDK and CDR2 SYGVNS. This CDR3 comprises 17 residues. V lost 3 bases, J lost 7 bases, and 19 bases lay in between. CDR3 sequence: CASSEGEGVPRNSPLHF. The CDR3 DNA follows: TGTGCCAGCAGTGAGGGAGAGGGGGTCCCCAGGAATTCACCCCTCCACTTT.

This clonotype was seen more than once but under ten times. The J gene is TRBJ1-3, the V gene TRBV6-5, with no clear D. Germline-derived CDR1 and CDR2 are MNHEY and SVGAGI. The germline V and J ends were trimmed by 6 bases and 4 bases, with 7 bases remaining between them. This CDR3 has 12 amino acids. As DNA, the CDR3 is TGTGCCAGCAGCCCCGGCGGAAACACCATATATTTT. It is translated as CASSPGGNTIYF.

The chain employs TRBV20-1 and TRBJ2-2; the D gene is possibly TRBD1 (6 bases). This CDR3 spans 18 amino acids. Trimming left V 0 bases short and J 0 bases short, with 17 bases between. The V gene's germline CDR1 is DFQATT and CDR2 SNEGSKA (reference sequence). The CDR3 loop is CSARDPRKDRPNTGELFF. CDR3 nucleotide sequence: TGCAGTGCTAGAGATCCCCGGAAGGACAGACCGAACACCGGGGAGCTGTTTTTT.

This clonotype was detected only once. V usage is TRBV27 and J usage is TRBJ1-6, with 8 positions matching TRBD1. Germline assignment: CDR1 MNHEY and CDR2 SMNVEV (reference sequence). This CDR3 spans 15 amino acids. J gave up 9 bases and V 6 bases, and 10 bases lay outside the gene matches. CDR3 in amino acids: CASRAPGQGFSPLHF. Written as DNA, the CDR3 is TGTGCCAGCAGGGCCCCCGGACAGGGCTTTTCACCCCTCCACTTT.

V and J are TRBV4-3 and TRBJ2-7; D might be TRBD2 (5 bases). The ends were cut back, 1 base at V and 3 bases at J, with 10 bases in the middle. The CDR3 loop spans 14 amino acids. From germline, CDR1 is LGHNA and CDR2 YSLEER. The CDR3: CASSQVVAGYEQYF. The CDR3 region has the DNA TGCGCCAGCAGCCAAGTTGTTGCGGGCTACGAGCAGTACTTC.

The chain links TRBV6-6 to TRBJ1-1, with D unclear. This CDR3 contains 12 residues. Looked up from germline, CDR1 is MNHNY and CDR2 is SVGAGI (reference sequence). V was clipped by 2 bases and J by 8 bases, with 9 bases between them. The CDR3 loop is CASSYGQIEAFF. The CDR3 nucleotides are TGTGCCAGCAGTTACGGGCAGATCGAAGCTTTCTTT.

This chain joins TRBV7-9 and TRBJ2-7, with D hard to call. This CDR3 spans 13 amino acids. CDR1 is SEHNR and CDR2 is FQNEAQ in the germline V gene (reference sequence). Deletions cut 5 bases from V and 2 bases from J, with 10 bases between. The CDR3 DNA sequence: TGTGCCAGCAGCCCTAAGTACCCCTACGAGCAGTACTTC. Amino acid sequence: CASSPKYPYEQYF.

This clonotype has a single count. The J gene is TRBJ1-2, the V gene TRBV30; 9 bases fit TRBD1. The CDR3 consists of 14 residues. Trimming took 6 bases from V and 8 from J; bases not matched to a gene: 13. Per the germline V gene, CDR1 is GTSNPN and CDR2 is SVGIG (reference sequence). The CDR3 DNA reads TGTGCCTGCCTCACCCGGGACAGGGCAGTGGGCTACACCTTC. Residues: CACLTRDRAVGYTF.

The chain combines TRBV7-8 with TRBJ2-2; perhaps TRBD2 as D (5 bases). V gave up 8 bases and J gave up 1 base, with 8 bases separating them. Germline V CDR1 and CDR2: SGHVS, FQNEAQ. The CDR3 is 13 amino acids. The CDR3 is CASEGENTGELFF. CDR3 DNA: TGTGCCAGCGAGGGCGAGAACACCGGGGAGCTGTTTTTT.

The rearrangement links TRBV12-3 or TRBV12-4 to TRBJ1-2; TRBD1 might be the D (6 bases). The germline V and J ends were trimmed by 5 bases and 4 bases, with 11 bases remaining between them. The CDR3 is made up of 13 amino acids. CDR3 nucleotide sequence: TGTGCCAGCAGTCCCGGGACAACCTATGGCTACACCTTC. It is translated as CASSPGTTYGYTF.

CDR3 residues: CASSQEAGAYSYEQYF. CDR3 bases: TGTGCCAGCAGCCAAGAGGCAGGGGCCTACTCCTACGAGCAGTACTTC. V is TRBV4-2 and J is TRBJ2-7; a weak D match, TRBD1 (6 bases). Germline V CDR1 and CDR2: LGHNA, YNFKEQ. The CDR3 is 16 amino acids. Trimming took off 0 bases at V and 0 bases at J, with 12 bases between the two ends.

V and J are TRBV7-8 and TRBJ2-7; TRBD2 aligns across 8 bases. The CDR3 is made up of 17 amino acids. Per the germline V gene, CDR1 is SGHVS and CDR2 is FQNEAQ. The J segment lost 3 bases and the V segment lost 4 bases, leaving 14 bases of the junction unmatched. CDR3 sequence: CASSSNEVGGADYEQYF. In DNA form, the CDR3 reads TGTGCCAGCAGCTCGAACGAAGTCGGGGGGGCTGACTACGAGCAGTACTTC.

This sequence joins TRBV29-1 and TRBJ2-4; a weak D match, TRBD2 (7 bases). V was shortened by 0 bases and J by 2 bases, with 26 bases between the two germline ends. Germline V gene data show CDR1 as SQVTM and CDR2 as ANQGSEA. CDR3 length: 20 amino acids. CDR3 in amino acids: CSVEDLGSTGGGFSKNIQYF. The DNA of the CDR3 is TGCAGCGTTGAAGATCTCGGATCGACTGGCGGGGGCTTCTCCAAAAACATTCAGTACTTC.

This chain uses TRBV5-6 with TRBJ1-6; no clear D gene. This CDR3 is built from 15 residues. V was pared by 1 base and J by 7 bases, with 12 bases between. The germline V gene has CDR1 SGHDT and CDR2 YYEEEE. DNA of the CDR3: TGTGCCAGCAGCTTGAGGCCGGTTCTCAATTCACCCCTCCACTTT. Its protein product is CASSLRPVLNSPLHF.

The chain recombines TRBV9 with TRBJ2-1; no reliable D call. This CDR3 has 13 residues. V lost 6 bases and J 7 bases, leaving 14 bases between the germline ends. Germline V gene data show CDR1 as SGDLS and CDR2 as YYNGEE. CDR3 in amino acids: CASNPGFGNEQFF. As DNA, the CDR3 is TGTGCCAGCAATCCGGGTTTCGGTAATGAGCAGTTCTTC.

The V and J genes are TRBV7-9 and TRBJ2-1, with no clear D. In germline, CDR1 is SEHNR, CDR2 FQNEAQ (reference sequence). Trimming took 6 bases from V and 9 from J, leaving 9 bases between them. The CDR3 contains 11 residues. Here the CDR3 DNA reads TGTGCCAGCAGACTGGATTCTGAGCAGTTCTTC. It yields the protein CASRLDSEQFF.

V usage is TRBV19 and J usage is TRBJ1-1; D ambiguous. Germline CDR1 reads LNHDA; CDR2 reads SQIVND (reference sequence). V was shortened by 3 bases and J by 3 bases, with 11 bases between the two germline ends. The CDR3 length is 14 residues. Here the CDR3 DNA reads TGTGCCAGTAGTATCAGGACGAGGGACACTGAAGCTTTCTTT. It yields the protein CASSIRTRDTEAFF.

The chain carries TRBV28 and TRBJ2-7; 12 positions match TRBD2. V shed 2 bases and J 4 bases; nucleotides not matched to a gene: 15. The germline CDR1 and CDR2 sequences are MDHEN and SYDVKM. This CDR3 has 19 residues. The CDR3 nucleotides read TGTGCCAGCAGTTTACCCACTAGCGGGGGGCCCTCCTTCGGGTACGAGCAGTACTTC. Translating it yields CASSLPTSGGPSFGYEQYF.

The CDR3 DNA sequence: TGTGCCAGCAGTGGAGAGGTGGAAACAGATACGCAGTATTTT. Translated, it gives CASSGEVETDTQYF. V gene TRBV2 combines with J gene TRBJ2-3; D remains ambiguous. CDR1 SNHLY and CDR2 FYNNEI come from the germline V gene. This CDR3 contains 14 residues. V was trimmed by 4 bases and J by 3 bases, leaving 11 bases between them.